A selection of T cell receptor beta chains follows, all from one sample in a study of technical replicates of blood from several donors. Assay used: immunoSEQ multiplex PCR; TCRdb lists only in-frame clones, some missing. In the table there are 90,000 to 100,000 clones, almost 97% of which are singletons. Sequences were obtained from T cells isolated from PBMCs. These receptors all stem from a human donor in good health. Each CDR3 is given with its conserved first and last residue. The order of the fields is V gene, clone size, J gene, D gene, CDR3 DNA, CDR3 protein. A D gene is named only where the DNA matches it firmly. For some rows the clone size is stated as once, few or many, or as a class when expanded; others skip it.

v_call: TRBV4-1; clone_size: -; j_call: TRBJ1-2; d_call: -; cdr3_nt: TGCGCCAGCAGGCTAGACAGAGGCTATGGCTACACCTTC; cdr3_aa: CASRLDRGYGYTF
v_call: TRBV27; clone_size: -; j_call: TRBJ2-3; d_call: TRBD1; cdr3_nt: TGTGCCAGCACAGGGGGCGCAGATACGCAGTATTTT; cdr3_aa: CASTGGADTQYF
v_call: TRBV10-3; clone_size: -; j_call: TRBJ2-3; d_call: TRBD2; cdr3_nt: TGTGCCATCAGTGAAGATAGCGGGACAGATACGCAGTATTTT; cdr3_aa: CAISEDSGTDTQYF
v_call: TRBV30; clone_size: -; j_call: TRBJ2-7; d_call: -; cdr3_nt: TGTGCCTGGGAGTACTCCTACGAGCAGTACTTC; cdr3_aa: CAWEYSYEQYF
v_call: TRBV5-6; clone_size: few; j_call: TRBJ1-1; d_call: -; cdr3_nt: TGTGCCAGCAGCTCCTTCAGGGTAACAGTTGGCACTGAAGCTTTCTTT; cdr3_aa: CASSSFRVTVGTEAFF
v_call: TRBV30; clone_size: -; j_call: TRBJ2-5; d_call: -; cdr3_nt: TGTGCCTGGAGTGTAGTGGGGGGAGAGACCCAGTACTTC; cdr3_aa: CAWSVVGGETQYF
v_call: TRBV30; clone_size: -; j_call: TRBJ2-1; d_call: -; cdr3_nt: TGTGCCTGGAGTGTACCTGGGAGTCTTTTGAATGAGCAGTTCTTC; cdr3_aa: CAWSVPGSLLNEQFF
v_call: TRBV9; clone_size: -; j_call: TRBJ2-7; d_call: TRBD2; cdr3_nt: TGTGCCAGCAGCGTAGCTGCACTAGCGGGGTACGAGCAGTACTTC; cdr3_aa: CASSVAALAGYEQYF
v_call: TRBV7-2; clone_size: -; j_call: TRBJ1-2; d_call: -; cdr3_nt: TGTGCCAGCAGCCCCGACAGGCGCAACTATGGCTACACCTTC; cdr3_aa: CASSPDRRNYGYTF
v_call: TRBV7-2; clone_size: -; j_call: TRBJ1-5; d_call: TRBD1; cdr3_nt: TGTGCCAGCAGCTTAGTTATCGGGACAGAGGAGCCCCAGCATTTT; cdr3_aa: CASSLVIGTEEPQHF
v_call: TRBV29-1; clone_size: -; j_call: TRBJ2-5; d_call: TRBD1; cdr3_nt: TGCAGCGTTAGGGACAGCAAAGAGACCCAGTACTTC; cdr3_aa: CSVRDSKETQYF
v_call: TRBV5-6; clone_size: -; j_call: TRBJ1-1; d_call: -; cdr3_nt: TGTGCCAGCAGCTTTAACGAGGACACTGAAGCTTTCTTT; cdr3_aa: CASSFNEDTEAFF
v_call: TRBV4-1; clone_size: -; j_call: TRBJ2-3; d_call: TRBD1; cdr3_nt: TGCGCCAGCAGCCAAAGTAGGGGGGACAGGGTCGTAGATACGCAGTATTTT; cdr3_aa: CASSQSRGDRVVDTQYF
v_call: TRBV7-3; clone_size: once; j_call: TRBJ2-1; d_call: TRBD2; cdr3_nt: TGTGCCAGCAGCAACCTTAGCGGGAGACGGTACAATGAGCAGTTCTTC; cdr3_aa: CASSNLSGRRYNEQFF
v_call: TRBV29-1; clone_size: -; j_call: TRBJ2-7; d_call: TRBD1; cdr3_nt: TGCAGCGTTGTGGGGGGGCGGGACAGGGAGGCCTACGAGCAGTACTTC; cdr3_aa: CSVVGGRDREAYEQYF
v_call: TRBV6-1; clone_size: -; j_call: TRBJ2-1; d_call: -; cdr3_nt: TGTGCCAGCAGTGAGGAGTTAGGGCAGTTCTTC; cdr3_aa: CASSEELGQFF
v_call: TRBV28; clone_size: -; j_call: TRBJ2-7; d_call: TRBD2; cdr3_nt: TGTGCCAGCAAGGAAGCGGGAGATCCCGCAATAGGCGAGCAGTACTTC; cdr3_aa: CASKEAGDPAIGEQYF
v_call: TRBV30; clone_size: -; j_call: TRBJ2-5; d_call: -; cdr3_nt: TGTGCCTGGAGTGTCTTTTCCTTCGGGTCCCAAGAGACCCAGTACTTC; cdr3_aa: CAWSVFSFGSQETQYF
v_call: TRBV28; clone_size: -; j_call: TRBJ1-2; d_call: TRBD1; cdr3_nt: TGTGCCAGCAGTCCTATAGGACAGGCAGCTAACTATGGCTACACCTTC; cdr3_aa: CASSPIGQAANYGYTF
v_call: TRBV20-1; clone_size: -; j_call: TRBJ1-1; d_call: TRBD1; cdr3_nt: TGCAGTGGAAGGACAGGAGTTGAAGCTTTCTTT; cdr3_aa: CSGRTGVEAFF
v_call: TRBV27; clone_size: -; j_call: TRBJ2-3; d_call: -; cdr3_nt: TGTGCCAGCAGTTTATCGCGCGCGGCCACAGATACGCAGTATTTT; cdr3_aa: CASSLSRAATDTQYF
v_call: TRBV7-9; clone_size: -; j_call: TRBJ2-7; d_call: -; cdr3_nt: TGTGCCAGCAGCCTTTCCCTAGCGTACGCCTCCTACGAGCAGTACTTC; cdr3_aa: CASSLSLAYASYEQYF
v_call: TRBV7-3; clone_size: -; j_call: TRBJ2-3; d_call: -; cdr3_nt: TGTGCCAGCAGCTTAAACAGGGCTTCAGATACGCAGTATTTT; cdr3_aa: CASSLNRASDTQYF
v_call: TRBV27; clone_size: -; j_call: TRBJ2-7; d_call: -; cdr3_nt: TGTGCCAGCATGGCTTTTGACGGTACTACGATAGCCGAGCAGTACTTC; cdr3_aa: CASMAFDGTTIAEQYF
v_call: TRBV5-1; clone_size: -; j_call: TRBJ1-2; d_call: TRBD1; cdr3_nt: TGCGCCAGCAGCCCCACCACAGGGGGCCATTTCTATGGCTACACCTTC; cdr3_aa: CASSPTTGGHFYGYTF
v_call: TRBV27; clone_size: -; j_call: TRBJ1-5; d_call: -; cdr3_nt: TGTGCCAGCAGCCCACAGGGAGCAGGTAATCAGCCCCAGCATTTT; cdr3_aa: CASSPQGAGNQPQHF
v_call: TRBV18; clone_size: -; j_call: TRBJ2-3; d_call: TRBD2; cdr3_nt: TGTGCCAGCTCACCACCGTTAGGACTAGCGGGGACAGGCACAGATACGCAGTATTTT; cdr3_aa: CASSPPLGLAGTGTDTQYF
v_call: TRBV30; clone_size: -; j_call: TRBJ1-5; d_call: -; cdr3_nt: TGTGCCTGGAGTGTAATGGCCCTGGGAGACCAGCCCCAGCATTTT; cdr3_aa: CAWSVMALGDQPQHF
v_call: TRBV28; clone_size: -; j_call: TRBJ2-1; d_call: -; cdr3_nt: TGTGCCAGCAGTTTTTCTAGGCGAAACCATGAGCAGTTCTTC; cdr3_aa: CASSFSRRNHEQFF
v_call: TRBV7-9; clone_size: -; j_call: TRBJ2-1; d_call: TRBD1; cdr3_nt: TGTGCCAGCAGCTTAGAGCACGGGACAGGGAGCAATGAGCAGTTCTTC; cdr3_aa: CASSLEHGTGSNEQFF
v_call: TRBV19; clone_size: -; j_call: TRBJ2-1; d_call: TRBD2; cdr3_nt: TGTGCCAGTAGTCCCGATTTTTCGGGAGGACAATACAATGAGCAGTTCTTC; cdr3_aa: CASSPDFSGGQYNEQFF
v_call: TRBV5-6; clone_size: -; j_call: TRBJ1-5; d_call: TRBD1; cdr3_nt: TGTGCCAGCAGCTTTTCAGGGGGAAGGAGCAATCAGCCCCAGCATTTT; cdr3_aa: CASSFSGGRSNQPQHF
v_call: TRBV4-1; clone_size: -; j_call: TRBJ2-7; d_call: TRBD2; cdr3_nt: TGCGCCAGCAGCCAACCGGCTAGCGGGACAGACGAGCAGTACTTC; cdr3_aa: CASSQPASGTDEQYF
v_call: TRBV9; clone_size: -; j_call: TRBJ1-1; d_call: -; cdr3_nt: TGTGCCAGCAGCGTAGGCCCGGGGGGGAACACTGAAGCTTTCTTT; cdr3_aa: CASSVGPGGNTEAFF
v_call: TRBV7-7; clone_size: -; j_call: TRBJ2-1; d_call: TRBD2; cdr3_nt: TGTGCTAGCAGCTTAGATCTAGCGGGAGGGGTAAATGAGCAGTTCTTC; cdr3_aa: CASSLDLAGGVNEQFF
v_call: TRBV11-3; clone_size: -; j_call: TRBJ2-1; d_call: TRBD2; cdr3_nt: TGTGCCAGCAGCTTCCAAACTAGCGGGAGTTCTAATGAGCAGTTCTTC; cdr3_aa: CASSFQTSGSSNEQFF
v_call: TRBV19; clone_size: -; j_call: TRBJ2-1; d_call: TRBD1; cdr3_nt: TGTGCCAGTAGTCCAAGGACAGGGAGCAACAATGAGCAGTTCTTC; cdr3_aa: CASSPRTGSNNEQFF
v_call: TRBV5-6; clone_size: -; j_call: TRBJ2-2; d_call: TRBD2; cdr3_nt: TGTGCCAGCAGCCCCCTCAGGAGCGGGACTCCCGGGGAGCTGTTTTTT; cdr3_aa: CASSPLRSGTPGELFF
v_call: TRBV7-2; clone_size: -; j_call: TRBJ2-7; d_call: TRBD2; cdr3_nt: TGTGCCAGCAGCCAGACTAGCGGGAGAGGCGAGCAGTACTTC; cdr3_aa: CASSQTSGRGEQYF
v_call: TRBV11-3; clone_size: -; j_call: TRBJ2-5; d_call: TRBD2; cdr3_nt: TGTGCCAGCAGCTTCGGGGGGGCCCCTGGGGAGACCCAGTACTTC; cdr3_aa: CASSFGGAPGETQYF
v_call: TRBV6-5; clone_size: -; j_call: TRBJ2-5; d_call: TRBD1; cdr3_nt: TGTGCCAGCAGTTACTCGCACGGGACAGCTAAAGAGACCCAGTACTTC; cdr3_aa: CASSYSHGTAKETQYF